Below, one T cell receptor (beta chain) is given with its context. The target antigen is unknown. The data were obtained in a study of cytomegalovirus exposure and HLA in healthy donors. Study-level points and caveats: Analyses of presence and absence presupposed an approximately uniform sequencing depth across donors. HLA-A and HLA-B allele assignments for most subjects were reportedly predicted accurately using TCR beta sequences.

This CDR3 is 16 amino acids long. Germline CDR1 and CDR2: SGDLS and YYNGEE. V was clipped by 4 bases and J by 3 bases; unmatched bases: 11. Primers included in the PCR were 60 Vbeta and 13 Jbeta primers. TCRdb's table, derived via immunoSEQ multiplex PCR, lists solely in-frame clones and lacks some. This sample's clone table lists under 250,000 clones. This TCR was recovered from a girl aged 2-15 years in good health and CMV-seropositive. Sample: PBMCs. V gene TRBV9 combines with J gene TRBJ2-3, with 7 bases identical to TRBD1. The CDR3 protein is CASSPETGTETDTQYF. In nucleotides, the CDR3 is TGTGCCAGCAGCCCAGAAACCGGGACAGAGACAGATACGCAGTATTTT.